Below, 26 T cell receptor beta chains from the same sample are listed, as sequenced in a study of blood T cell repertoires in COVID-19. The assay was immunoSEQ multiplex PCR, and TCRdb's table has in-frame clones only and misses some. The sample shows about 200,000 clones, more than 80% of them seen only once. Sequenced: peripheral blood. These receptors came from a middle-aged man with acute or convalescent COVID-19.

The chain employs TRBV4-1 and TRBJ2-4, with 14 bases lining up with TRBD2. The germline V gene encodes CDR1 MGHRA and CDR2 YSYEKL. The CDR3 contains 19 residues. The J segment lost 1 base and the V segment lost 1 base, leaving 6 bases of the junction unmatched. The CDR3 sequence: CASSQGTSGRYLAKNIQYF. The CDR3 bases are TGCGCCAGCAGCCAAGGGACTAGCGGGAGGTATTTGGCCAAAAACATTCAGTACTTC.

The gene calls are TRBV6-6 and TRBJ1-5, with TRBD1 as a possible D gene (6 bases). Per the germline V gene, CDR1 is MNHNY and CDR2 is SVGAGI (reference sequence). Deletions cut 5 bases from V and 4 bases from J, with 9 bases between. The length of the CDR3 is 13 residues. The CDR3 protein is CASSPQGNQPQHF. The CDR3 nucleotides read TGTGCCAGCAGTCCACAGGGAAATCAGCCCCAGCATTTT.

The chain couples TRBV5-8 to TRBJ2-1, with TRBD2 matching 10 bases. The CDR3 spans 17 residues. After removal of 4 bases from V and 7 bases from J, the junction contained 14 bases not matched to a gene. Per germline, CDR1 SGHTS and CDR2 YDEGEE. CDR3: CASSPGSTSGIGNEQFF. The CDR3 nucleotides read TGTGCCAGCAGCCCCGGTTCCACTAGCGGGATTGGGAATGAGCAGTTCTTC.

The V and J genes are TRBV15 and TRBJ1-1; TRBD1 is a possible D gene (5 bases). Germline V gives CDR1 LNHNV, CDR2 YYDKDF (reference sequence). The CDR3 runs 14 residues. V was pared by 1 base and J by 7 bases, with 13 bases between. The CDR3 here is CATSRVGEGFEAFF. Written as DNA, the CDR3 is TGTGCCACCAGCAGAGTAGGGGAAGGATTTGAAGCTTTCTTT.

The gene calls are TRBV5-1 and TRBJ2-2, with TRBD2 as a possible D gene (5 bases). This CDR3 has 14 amino acids. Germline V lookup: CDR1 SGHRS, CDR2 YFSETQ. The V and J ends lost 1 base and 3 bases respectively, with 7 bases between them. In DNA, the CDR3 is TGCGCCAGCAGCTTGTGGGAGTACACCGGGGAGCTGTTTTTT. Protein sequence: CASSLWEYTGELFF.

A few counts support this clone. The chain has TRBV10-1 and TRBJ2-7, with D possibly TRBD1 on 5 matching bases. The V gene lost 4 bases and the J gene lost 7 bases, with 14 bases spanning the gap. This CDR3 has 13 amino acids. Germline V lookup: CDR1 WNHNN, CDR2 SYGVQD (reference sequence). The CDR3 protein is CASSVSGLEEQYF. In nucleotides, the CDR3 is TGCGCCAGCAGTGTTTCAGGGCTGGAGGAGCAGTACTTC.

This clone was seen only once. This chain connects TRBV7-8 to TRBJ2-7; the match to TRBD2 covers 7 bases. CDR3 size: 17 residues. Per the germline V gene, CDR1 is SGHVS and CDR2 is FQNEAQ. The V gene end was trimmed by 1 base and the J gene end by 0 bases; junction bases not matched to a gene: 9. Here the CDR3 reads CASSLGRAGGSSYEQYF. The CDR3 DNA follows: TGTGCCAGCAGCTTAGGACGGGCCGGCGGGAGCTCCTACGAGCAGTACTTC.

This chain joins TRBV4-1 and TRBJ1-2; 8 nucleotides agree with TRBD1. Germline CDR1 reads MGHRA; CDR2 reads YSYEKL. The junction had 3 bases not matched to a gene; V was cut back by 3 bases and J by 6 bases. CDR3 size: 13 residues. CDR3 sequence (DNA): TGCGCCAGCAGCCAGACAGGGGTTCATGGCTACACCTTC. Protein product: CASSQTGVHGYTF.

Only one count was recorded for this clone. This chain links TRBV18 with TRBJ2-2, with 8 bases matching TRBD1. Losses at the gene ends were 4 bases for V and 3 bases for J; bases not matched to a gene: 4. The CDR3 sequence is 15 residues long. Germline CDR1 reads KGHSH; CDR2 reads LQKENI. The DNA of the CDR3 is TGTGCCAGCTCACATGGACAGGGAGACACCGGGGAGCTGTTTTTT. Translating it yields CASSHGQGDTGELFF. Filled out from reference TRBV18 and TRBJ2-2, the complete variable domain reads NAGVMQNPRHLVRRRGQEARLRCSPMKGHSHVYWYRQLPEEGLKFMVYLQKENIIDESGMPKERFSAEFPKEGPSILRIQQVVRGDSAAYFCASSHGQGDTGELFFGEGSRLTVL.

The chain combines TRBV19 with TRBJ1-1; D ambiguous. The CDR3 has 11 residues. Germline values: CDR1 LNHDA, CDR2 SQIVND (reference sequence). Trimming left V 6 bases short and J 2 bases short, with 4 bases between. The CDR3 DNA reads as TGTGCCAGTAGGACAAACACTGAAGCTTTCTTT. Protein sequence: CASRTNTEAFF.

This clone was counted only a few times. The chain uses TRBV28 and TRBJ1-4; D gene ambiguous. The germline CDR1 and CDR2 sequences are MDHEN and SYDVKM. The CDR3 is 13 residues long. Trimming pared 4 bases from V and 6 bases from J, leaving 9 bases between. CDR3 loop: CASSYRKYEKLFF. DNA for the CDR3: TGTGCCAGCAGTTACAGAAAATATGAAAAACTGTTTTTT.

This clone appeared once. The gene calls are TRBV7-3 and TRBJ2-1; tentatively, D is TRBD1 (6 bases). Germline V lookup: CDR1 SGHTA, CDR2 FQGTGA. The CDR3 length is 16 residues. V was clipped by 1 base and J by 3 bases, with 13 bases between them. In DNA, the CDR3 is TGTGCCAGCAGCTTAAGTTACGAGACAGGCTACAATGAGCAGTTCTTC. Translating it yields CASSLSYETGYNEQFF.

A note on this clone: Different DNA sequences within this sample yield the same CDR3. The chain uses TRBV19 and TRBJ1-5, with TRBD1 identical over 11 bases. The V and J ends lost 6 bases and 7 bases, in that order; junction bases with no gene match: 2. The CDR3 is made up of 13 amino acids. CDR1 and CDR2 from the germline V gene are LNHDA and SQIVND (reference sequence). CDR3 in DNA: TGTGCCAGTAGCGGGACAGGGGGACAGCCCCAGCATTTT. The encoded protein is CASSGTGGQPQHF.

The chain couples TRBV27 to TRBJ1-6; D not resolved. The CDR3 loop spans 14 amino acids. Trimming cost V 3 bases and J 6 bases, with 9 bases left between them. CDR1 and CDR2 from the germline V gene are MNHEY and SMNVEV (reference sequence). The CDR3 spells CASSFVGSNSPLHF. The CDR3 nucleotides are TGTGCCAGCAGTTTTGTTGGCAGTAATTCACCCCTCCACTTT.

This chain joins TRBV10-3 and TRBJ2-5; 8 bases agree with TRBD2. CDR1 and CDR2 from the germline V gene are ENHRY and SYGVKD. V gave up 6 bases and J gave up 1 base; unmatched junction bases: 7. CDR3 length: 15 residues. The chain's CDR3 is CAISGGEGPQETQYF. Here the CDR3 DNA reads TGTGCCATCAGCGGGGGGGAGGGCCCCCAAGAGACCCAGTACTTC.

The gene calls are TRBV28 and TRBJ2-3; 7 positions match TRBD1. This CDR3 comprises 13 residues. The ends lost 6 bases at V and 2 bases at J; junction bases unmatched: 2. In germline, CDR1 is MDHEN, CDR2 SYDVKM. Written as DNA, the CDR3 is TGTGCCAGCAGGGGACAGCTCACAGATACGCAGTATTTT. It codes for CASRGQLTDTQYF.

This chain joins TRBV28 and TRBJ2-3, with TRBD2 as a possible D gene (6 bases). Germline V CDR1 and CDR2: MDHEN, SYDVKM. V was cut by 4 bases and J by 1 base, with 12 bases left in between. The CDR3 consists of 15 residues. In DNA form, the CDR3 reads TGTGCCAGCAGTTACGGCGGGGTCGGCACAGATACGCAGTATTTT. Its translation is CASSYGGVGTDTQYF.

The V gene is TRBV14, the J gene TRBJ1-4; 8 bases agree with TRBD1. V trimming: 0 bases; J trimming: 8 bases; junction bases outside the gene matches: 8. The CDR3 totals 16 residues. Germline V gives CDR1 SGHDN, CDR2 FVKESK. In nucleotides, the CDR3 is TGTGCCAGCAGCCAAGATGGAACAGGGGGTTACGAAAAACTGTTTTTT. It codes for CASSQDGTGGYEKLFF.

The chain couples TRBV18 to TRBJ1-1, with D perhaps matching TRBD1 (6 bases). The germline CDR1 and CDR2 sequences are KGHSH and LQKENI. V dropped 3 bases and J dropped 7 bases, with 12 bases sitting between them. The length of the CDR3 is 13 residues. DNA for the CDR3: TGTGCCAGCTCACCGGGGGCCCCTGGTGAAGCTTTCTTT. It is translated as CASSPGAPGEAFF.

The V and J genes are TRBV30 and TRBJ2-7; D unresolved. The CDR3 loop spans 13 amino acids. V was clipped by 2 bases and J by 0 bases, with 8 bases between them. The germline CDR1 and CDR2 sequences are GTSNPN and SVGIG (reference sequence). The CDR3 here is CAWSIGSSYEQYF. The CDR3, as DNA: TGTGCCTGGAGTATCGGGTCCTCCTACGAGCAGTACTTC.

The V call is TRBV11-2, the J call TRBJ2-7; TRBD1 matches 7 bases. V shed 1 base and J 3 bases; nucleotides not matched to a gene: 9. Germline V gene lookup returns CDR1 SGHAT and CDR2 FQNNGV. The CDR3 consists of 16 residues. The CDR3 region has the DNA TGTGCCAGCAGCTTAGGGGGGACAGCTGCCAGCTACGAGCAGTACTTC. Protein: CASSLGGTAASYEQYF.

This chain connects TRBV2 to TRBJ1-2; unclear D gene. V gave up 6 bases and J gave up 4 bases, with 12 bases separating them. The CDR3 is 13 residues long. Germline loops: CDR1 SNHLY, CDR2 FYNNEI. CDR3 in DNA: TGTGCCAGCAGAAGGGAGGGAAGCTATGGCTACACCTTC. As protein: CASRREGSYGYTF.

This rearrangement joins TRBV27 to TRBJ1-5; possible D gene TRBD1, 5 bases. The CDR3 contains 14 residues. Looked up from germline, CDR1 is MNHEY and CDR2 is SMNVEV (reference sequence). V was shortened by 1 base and J by 2 bases, with 6 bases between the two germline ends. CDR3 sequence: CASSLWGRNQPQHF. The CDR3 DNA reads TGTGCCAGCAGTTTATGGGGCCGCAATCAGCCCCAGCATTTT.

The J gene is TRBJ1-2, the V gene TRBV4-1, with a possible D match to TRBD1 (5 bases). The CDR3 consists of 16 residues. V lost 3 bases to trimming and J lost 2 bases, with 16 bases between them. Germline V CDR1 and CDR2: MGHRA, YSYEKL. The CDR3 DNA reads as TGCGCCAGCAGCCAGTCAGGGCAAAGCGAAAACTATGGCTACACCTTC. The encoded protein is CASSQSGQSENYGYTF.

The chain combines TRBV9 with TRBJ1-3, with D perhaps matching TRBD1 (5 bases). Germline CDR1 SGDLS, CDR2 YYNGEE. V shed 1 base and J shed 6 bases, with 8 bases lying between them. The CDR3 has 13 amino acids. The CDR3 nucleotides read TGTGCCAGCAGCGTACAGGGACTAAACACCATATATTTT. This sequence encodes CASSVQGLNTIYF.

The chain links TRBV28 to TRBJ2-5; TRBD1 matches 9 bases. Per the germline V gene, CDR1 is MDHEN and CDR2 is SYDVKM. This CDR3 has 17 amino acids. The V and J ends lost 5 bases and 2 bases, in that order; junction bases with no gene match: 12. The CDR3 loop is CASSTGQGRLWQETQYF. The DNA of the CDR3 is TGTGCCAGCAGTACAGGACAGGGGAGGTTGTGGCAAGAGACCCAGTACTTC. Combining the CDR3 with reference TRBV28 and TRBJ2-5 gives the whole variable domain DVKVTQSSRYLVKRTGEKVFLECVQDMDHENMFWYRQDPGLGLRLIYFSYDVKMKEKGDIPEGYSVSREKKERFSLILESASTNQTSMYLCASSTGQGRLWQETQYFGPGTRLLVL.